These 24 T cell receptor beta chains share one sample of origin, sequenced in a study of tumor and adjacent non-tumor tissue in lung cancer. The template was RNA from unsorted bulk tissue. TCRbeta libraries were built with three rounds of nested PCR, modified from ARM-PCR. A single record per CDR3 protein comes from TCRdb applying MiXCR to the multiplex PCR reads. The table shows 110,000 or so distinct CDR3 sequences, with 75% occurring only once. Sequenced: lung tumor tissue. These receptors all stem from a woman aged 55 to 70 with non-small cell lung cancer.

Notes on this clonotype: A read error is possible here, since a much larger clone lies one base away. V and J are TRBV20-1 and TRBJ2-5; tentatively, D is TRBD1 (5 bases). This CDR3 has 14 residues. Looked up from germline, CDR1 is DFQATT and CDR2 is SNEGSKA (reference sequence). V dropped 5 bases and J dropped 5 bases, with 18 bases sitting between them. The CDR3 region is CSAVQTTRGETQYF. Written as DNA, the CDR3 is TGCAGTGCTGTACAAACCACAAGGGGCGAGACCCAGTACTTC.

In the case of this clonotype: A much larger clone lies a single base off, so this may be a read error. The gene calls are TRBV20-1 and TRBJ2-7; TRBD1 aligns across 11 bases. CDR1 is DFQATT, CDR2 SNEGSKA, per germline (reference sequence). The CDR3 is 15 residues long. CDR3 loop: CGAREPGQGVKEQYF. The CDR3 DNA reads TGCGGTGCTAGGGAACCGGGACAGGGGGTAAAAGAGCAGTACTTC.

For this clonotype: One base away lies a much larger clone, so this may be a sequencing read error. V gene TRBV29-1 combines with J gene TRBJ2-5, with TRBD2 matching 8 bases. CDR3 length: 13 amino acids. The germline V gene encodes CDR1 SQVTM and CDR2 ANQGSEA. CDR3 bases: TGCAGCGGGCTGGGACTAGGGGGAGAGGCCCAGTACTTC. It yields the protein CSGLGLGGEAQYF.

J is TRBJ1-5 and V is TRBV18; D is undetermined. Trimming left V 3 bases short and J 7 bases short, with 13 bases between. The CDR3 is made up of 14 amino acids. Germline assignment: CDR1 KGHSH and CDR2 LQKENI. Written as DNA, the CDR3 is TGTGCCAGCTCACCTGGGAACAGTAACCAGCCCCAGCATTTT. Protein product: CASSPGNSNQPQHF.

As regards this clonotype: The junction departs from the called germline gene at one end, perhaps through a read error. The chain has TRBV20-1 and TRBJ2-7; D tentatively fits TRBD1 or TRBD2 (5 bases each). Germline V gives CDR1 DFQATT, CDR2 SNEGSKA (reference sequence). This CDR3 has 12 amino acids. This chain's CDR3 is CGAEGASSGQCF. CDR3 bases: TGCGGTGCCGAGGGTGCCTCCTCGGGGCAGTGCTTC.

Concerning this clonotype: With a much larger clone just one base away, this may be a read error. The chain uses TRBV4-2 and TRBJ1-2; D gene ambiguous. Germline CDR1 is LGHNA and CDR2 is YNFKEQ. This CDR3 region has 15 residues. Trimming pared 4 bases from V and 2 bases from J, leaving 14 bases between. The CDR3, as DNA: TGTGCCAGCAGCCTATTGGCCCTACCCAACTATGGCTACACCTTC. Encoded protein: CASSLLALPNYGYTF.

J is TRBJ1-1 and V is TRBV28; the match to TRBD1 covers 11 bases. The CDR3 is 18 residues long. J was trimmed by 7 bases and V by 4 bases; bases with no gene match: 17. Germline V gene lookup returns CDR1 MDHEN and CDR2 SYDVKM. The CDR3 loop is CASSSPSGTGGGGIEAFF. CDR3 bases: TGTGCCAGCAGTTCGCCTTCCGGGACAGGGGGAGGGGGCATTGAAGCTTTCTTT.

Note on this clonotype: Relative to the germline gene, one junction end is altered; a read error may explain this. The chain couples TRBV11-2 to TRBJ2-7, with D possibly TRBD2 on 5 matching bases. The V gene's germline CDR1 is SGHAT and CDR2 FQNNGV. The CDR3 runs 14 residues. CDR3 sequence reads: CANSWDRGGYERYF. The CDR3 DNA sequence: TGTGCCAACAGTTGGGATCGCGGAGGATACGAGCGGTACTTC.

The chain's CDR3 is CASSPNVVNIEAFF. DNA for the CDR3: TGTGCCAGCAGCCCGAATGTGGTGAACATCGAAGCTTTCTTT. The chain is built from TRBV11-2 and TRBJ1-1; no reliable D call. CDR1 is SGHAT and CDR2 is FQNNGV in the germline V gene. The CDR3 consists of 14 residues. V was cut by 5 bases and J by 8 bases, with 18 bases left in between.

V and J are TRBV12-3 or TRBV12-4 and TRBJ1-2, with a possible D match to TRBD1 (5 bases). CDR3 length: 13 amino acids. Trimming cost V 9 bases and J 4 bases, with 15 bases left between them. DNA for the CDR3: TGTGCCAGTATCCCTGCGGGGGGCTATGGCTACACCTTC. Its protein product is CASIPAGGYGYTF.

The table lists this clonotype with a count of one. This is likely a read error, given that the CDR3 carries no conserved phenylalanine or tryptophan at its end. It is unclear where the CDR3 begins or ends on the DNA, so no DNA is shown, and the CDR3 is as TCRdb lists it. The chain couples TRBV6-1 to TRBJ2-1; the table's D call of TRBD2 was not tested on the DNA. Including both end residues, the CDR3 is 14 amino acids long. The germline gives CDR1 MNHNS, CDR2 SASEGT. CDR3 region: CASIQGLAGGFEFV.

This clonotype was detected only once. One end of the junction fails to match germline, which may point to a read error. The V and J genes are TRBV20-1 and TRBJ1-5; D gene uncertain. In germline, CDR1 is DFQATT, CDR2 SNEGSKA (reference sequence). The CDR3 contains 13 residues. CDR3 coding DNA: TGCAGTGCTAGGCCAGACACAAATCAGCCCCAGCCTTTT. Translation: CSARPDTNQPQPF.

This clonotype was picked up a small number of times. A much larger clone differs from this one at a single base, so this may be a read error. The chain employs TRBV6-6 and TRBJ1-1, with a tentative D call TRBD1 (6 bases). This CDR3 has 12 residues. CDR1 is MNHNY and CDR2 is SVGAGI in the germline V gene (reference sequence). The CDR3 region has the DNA TGTGTCAGCAGTTTACAGGGACCCGAAGCTTTCTTT. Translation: CVSSLQGPEAFF.

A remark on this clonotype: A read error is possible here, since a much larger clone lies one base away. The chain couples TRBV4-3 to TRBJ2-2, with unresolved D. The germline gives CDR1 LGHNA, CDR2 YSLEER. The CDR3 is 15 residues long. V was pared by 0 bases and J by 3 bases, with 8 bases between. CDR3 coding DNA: TGCGCCAGCAGCCAAGAATTTGCCGACACCGGGGAGCTGTTTTTT. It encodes CASSQEFADTGELFF.

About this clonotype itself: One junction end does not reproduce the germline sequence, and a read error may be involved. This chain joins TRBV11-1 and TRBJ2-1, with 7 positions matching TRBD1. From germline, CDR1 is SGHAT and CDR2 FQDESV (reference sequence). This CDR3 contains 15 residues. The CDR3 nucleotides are TGTGCCAGCGGCTTATTGGGGACAGATTCCAATGAGCAGTTCTTC. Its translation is CASGLLGTDSNEQFF.

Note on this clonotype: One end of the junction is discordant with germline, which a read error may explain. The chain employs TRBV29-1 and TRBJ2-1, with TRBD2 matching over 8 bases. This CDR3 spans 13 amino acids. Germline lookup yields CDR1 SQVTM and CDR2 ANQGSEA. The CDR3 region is CRVNREGYNEQFF. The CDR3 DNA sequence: TGCCGCGTTAATCGGGAGGGGTACAATGAGCAGTTCTTC.

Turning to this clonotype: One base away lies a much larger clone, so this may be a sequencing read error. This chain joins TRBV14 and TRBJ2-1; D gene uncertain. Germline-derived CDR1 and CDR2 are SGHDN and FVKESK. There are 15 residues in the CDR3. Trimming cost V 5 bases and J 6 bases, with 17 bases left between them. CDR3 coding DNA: TGTGCCAGCAGCGCTCGATTAACAGTGGCCAATGAGCAGTTCTTC. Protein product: CASSARLTVANEQFF.

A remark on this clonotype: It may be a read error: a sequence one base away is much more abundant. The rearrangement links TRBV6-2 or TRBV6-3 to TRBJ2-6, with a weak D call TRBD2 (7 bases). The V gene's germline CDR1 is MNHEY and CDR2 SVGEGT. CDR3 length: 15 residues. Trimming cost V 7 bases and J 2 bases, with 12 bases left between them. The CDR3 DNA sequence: TGTGCCAGCACCAAGGGGGGGGCTGGGGCCAACGTCCTGACTTTC. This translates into CASTKGGAGANVLTF.

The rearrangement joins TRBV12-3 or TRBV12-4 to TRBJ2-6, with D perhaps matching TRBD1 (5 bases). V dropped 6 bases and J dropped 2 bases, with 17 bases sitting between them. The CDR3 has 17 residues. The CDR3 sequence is CASSPDKGTTGANVLTF. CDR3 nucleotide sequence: TGTGCCAGCAGCCCGGACAAGGGAACAACTGGGGCCAACGTCCTGACTTTC.

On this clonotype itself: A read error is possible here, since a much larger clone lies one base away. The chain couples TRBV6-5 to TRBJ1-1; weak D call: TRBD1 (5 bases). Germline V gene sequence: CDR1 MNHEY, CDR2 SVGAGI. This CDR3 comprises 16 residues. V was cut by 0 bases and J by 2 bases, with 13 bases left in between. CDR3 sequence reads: CASSYSPQGLNTEAFF. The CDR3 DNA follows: TGTGCCAGCAGTTACTCGCCCCAGGGACTAAACACTGAAGCTTTCTTT.

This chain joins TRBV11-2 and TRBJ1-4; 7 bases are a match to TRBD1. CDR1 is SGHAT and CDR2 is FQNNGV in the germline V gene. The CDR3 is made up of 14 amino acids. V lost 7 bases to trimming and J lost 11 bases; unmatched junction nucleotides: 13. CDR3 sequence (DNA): TGTGCCAGCACTCCTGGGACAGTCCCAAGGAAACTGTTTTTT. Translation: CASTPGTVPRKLFF.

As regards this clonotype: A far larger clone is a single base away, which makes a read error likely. The CDR3 region has the DNA TGTGCCAGCACCCCCCAAGAGACCCAGTACTTC. It yields the protein CASTPQETQYF. This chain connects TRBV6-6 to TRBJ2-5; no clear D gene. CDR1 and CDR2 from the germline V gene are MNHNY and SVGAGI (reference sequence). V was shortened by 7 bases and J by 1 base, with 4 bases between the two germline ends. The CDR3 covers 11 residues.

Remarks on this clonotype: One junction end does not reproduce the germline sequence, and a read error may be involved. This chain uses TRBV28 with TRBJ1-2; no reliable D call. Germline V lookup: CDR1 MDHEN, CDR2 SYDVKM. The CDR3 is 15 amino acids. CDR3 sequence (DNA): TGTGCCAGCACCCCGACACCGGGTCCCTTCTATGGCTACGCCTTC. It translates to CASTPTPGPFYGYAF.

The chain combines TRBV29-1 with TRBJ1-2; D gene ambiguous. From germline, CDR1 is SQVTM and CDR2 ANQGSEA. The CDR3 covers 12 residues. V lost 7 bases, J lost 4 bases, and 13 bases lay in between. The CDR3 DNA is TGCAGCGCCGGAGATGATATCTATGGCTACACCTTC. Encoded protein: CSAGDDIYGYTF.